This T cell receptor beta chain was found in a study of blood T cell repertoires in COVID-19. On the study more broadly: The United States, Italy and Spain were the sources of the acute and convalescent COVID-19 samples.

Germline V gene data show CDR1 as MNHEY and CDR2 as SVGAGI. The CDR3 loop spans 14 amino acids. V gave up 4 bases and J gave up 6 bases; unmatched junction bases: 4. Assay: immunoSEQ multiplex PCR; the TCRdb copy retains only in-frame clones and omits some. Counted here are 250,000 to 350,000 clones, roughly 86% occurring once; the ten biggest clones make up 7.8%. The specimen sequenced was peripheral blood. The chain employs TRBV6-5 and TRBJ2-1; 9 nucleotides line up with TRBD1. The sequence derives from a woman in her forties or fifties who had recovered from COVID-19. Here the CDR3 reads CASSSGTGINEQFF. As DNA, the CDR3 is TGTGCCAGCAGTTCCGGGACAGGGATCAATGAGCAGTTCTTC.